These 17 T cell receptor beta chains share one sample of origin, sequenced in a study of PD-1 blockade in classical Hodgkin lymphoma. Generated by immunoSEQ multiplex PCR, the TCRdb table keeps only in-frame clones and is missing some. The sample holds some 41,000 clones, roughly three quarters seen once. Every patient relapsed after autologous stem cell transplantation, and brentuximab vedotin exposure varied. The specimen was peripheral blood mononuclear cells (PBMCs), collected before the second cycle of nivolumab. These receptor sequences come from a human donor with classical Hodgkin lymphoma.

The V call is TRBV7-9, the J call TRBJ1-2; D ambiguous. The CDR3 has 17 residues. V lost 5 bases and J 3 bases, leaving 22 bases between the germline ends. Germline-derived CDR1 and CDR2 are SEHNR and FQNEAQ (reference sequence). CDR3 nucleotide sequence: TGTGCCAGCAGCCATTATCCCGTCCCTGTCCCCCACTATGGCTACACCTTC. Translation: CASSHYPVPVPHYGYTF.

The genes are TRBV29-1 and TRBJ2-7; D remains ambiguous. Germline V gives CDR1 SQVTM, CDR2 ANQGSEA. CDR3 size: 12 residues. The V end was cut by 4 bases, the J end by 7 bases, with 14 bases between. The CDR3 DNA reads TGCAGCGTTGCACCCGGAGTGGGGGAGCAGTACTTC. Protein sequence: CSVAPGVGEQYF.

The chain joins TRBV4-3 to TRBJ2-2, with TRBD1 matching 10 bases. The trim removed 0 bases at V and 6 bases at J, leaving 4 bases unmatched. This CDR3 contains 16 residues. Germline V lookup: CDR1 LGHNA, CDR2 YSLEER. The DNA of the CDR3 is TGCGCCAGCAGCCAAGATGGGACAGGGGATTCCGGGGAGCTGTTTTTT. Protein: CASSQDGTGDSGELFF.

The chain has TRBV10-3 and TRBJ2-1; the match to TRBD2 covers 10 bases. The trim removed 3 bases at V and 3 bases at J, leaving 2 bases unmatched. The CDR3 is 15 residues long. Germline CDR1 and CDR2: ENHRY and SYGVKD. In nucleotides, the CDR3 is TGTGCCATCAGTGAAACTAGCGGGAACTACAATGAGCAGTTCTTC. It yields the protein CAISETSGNYNEQFF.

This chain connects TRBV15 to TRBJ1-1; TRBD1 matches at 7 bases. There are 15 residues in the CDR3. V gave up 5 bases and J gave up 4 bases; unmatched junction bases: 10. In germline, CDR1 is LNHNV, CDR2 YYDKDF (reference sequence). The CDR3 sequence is CATSPSRAGGTEAFF. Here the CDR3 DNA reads TGTGCCACCAGCCCCAGTCGTGCAGGGGGCACTGAAGCTTTCTTT.

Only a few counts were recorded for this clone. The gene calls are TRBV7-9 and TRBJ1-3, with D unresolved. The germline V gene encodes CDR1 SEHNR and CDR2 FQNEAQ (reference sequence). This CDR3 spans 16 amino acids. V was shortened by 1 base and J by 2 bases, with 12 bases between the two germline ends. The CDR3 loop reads CASSLVAGAPGNTIYF. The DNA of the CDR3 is TGTGCCAGCAGCTTAGTGGCAGGCGCGCCTGGAAACACCATATATTTT.

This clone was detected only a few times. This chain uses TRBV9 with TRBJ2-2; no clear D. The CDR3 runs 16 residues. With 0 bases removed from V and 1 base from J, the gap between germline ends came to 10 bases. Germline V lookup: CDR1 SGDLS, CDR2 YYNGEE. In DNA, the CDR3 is TGTGCCAGCAGCGTAGGGACCCACCTGAACACCGGGGAGCTGTTTTTT. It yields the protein CASSVGTHLNTGELFF.

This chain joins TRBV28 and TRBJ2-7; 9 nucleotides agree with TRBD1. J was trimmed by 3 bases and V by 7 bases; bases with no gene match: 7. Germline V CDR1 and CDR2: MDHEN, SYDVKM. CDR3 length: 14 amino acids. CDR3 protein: CASTSGTGSYEQYF. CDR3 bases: TGTGCCAGCACCTCCGGGACAGGGAGCTACGAGCAGTACTTC.

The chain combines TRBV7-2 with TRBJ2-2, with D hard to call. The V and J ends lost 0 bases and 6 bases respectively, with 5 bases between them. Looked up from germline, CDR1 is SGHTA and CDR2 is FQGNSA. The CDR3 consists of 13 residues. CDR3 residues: CASSLARAGELFF. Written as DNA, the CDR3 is TGTGCCAGCAGCTTAGCACGGGCCGGGGAGCTGTTTTTT. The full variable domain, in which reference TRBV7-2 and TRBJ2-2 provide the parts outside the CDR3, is GAGVSQSPSNKVTEKGKDVELRCDPISGHTALYWYRQSLGQGLEFLIYFQGNSAPDKSGLPSDRFSAERTGGSVSTLTIQRTQQEDSAVYLCASSLARAGELFFGEGSRLTVL.

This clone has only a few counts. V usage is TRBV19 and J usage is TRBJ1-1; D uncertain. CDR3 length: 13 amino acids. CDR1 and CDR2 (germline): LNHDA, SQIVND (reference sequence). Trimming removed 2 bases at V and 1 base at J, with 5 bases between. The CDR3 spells CASSIPENTEAFF. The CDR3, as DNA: TGTGCCAGTAGTATACCGGAGAACACTGAAGCTTTCTTT.

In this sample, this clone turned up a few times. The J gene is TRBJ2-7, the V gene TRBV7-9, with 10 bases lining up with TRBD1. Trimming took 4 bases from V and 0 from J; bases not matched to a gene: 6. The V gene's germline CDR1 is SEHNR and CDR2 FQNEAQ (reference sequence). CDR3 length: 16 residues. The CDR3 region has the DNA TGTGCCAGCAGCTCCCTCCGGGACAGGGGCTCCTACGAGCAGTACTTC. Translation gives CASSSLRDRGSYEQYF.

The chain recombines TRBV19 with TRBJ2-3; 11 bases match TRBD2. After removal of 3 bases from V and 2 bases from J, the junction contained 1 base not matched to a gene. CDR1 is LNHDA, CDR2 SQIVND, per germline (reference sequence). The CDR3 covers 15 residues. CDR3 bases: TGTGCCAGTAGTATGACTAGCGGGGACACAGATACGCAGTATTTT. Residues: CASSMTSGDTDTQYF.

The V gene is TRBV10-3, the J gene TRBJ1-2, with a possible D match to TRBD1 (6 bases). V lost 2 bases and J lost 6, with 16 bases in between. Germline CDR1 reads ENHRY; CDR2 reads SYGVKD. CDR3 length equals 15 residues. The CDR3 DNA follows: TGTGCCATCAGTGAGGGGGATACAGGGAGGGATGGCTACACCTTC. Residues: CAISEGDTGRDGYTF.

The DNA for the CDR3 is TGTGCCTGGATGGGGGATCCCGGGGGATATGGCTACACCTTC. Translating gives CAWMGDPGGYGYTF. V gene TRBV30 combines with J gene TRBJ1-2; maybe TRBD1 (5 bases). CDR3 length: 14 residues. CDR1 and CDR2 (germline): GTSNPN, SVGIG (reference sequence). V was shortened by 4 bases and J by 5 bases, with 17 bases between the two germline ends.

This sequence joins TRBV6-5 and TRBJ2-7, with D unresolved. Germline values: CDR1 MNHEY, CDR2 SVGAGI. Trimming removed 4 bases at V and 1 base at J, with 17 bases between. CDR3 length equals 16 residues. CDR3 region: CASSSNPITESYEQYF. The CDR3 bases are TGTGCCAGCAGTTCCAACCCGATAACGGAGTCCTACGAGCAGTACTTC.

This CDR3 is CASSSEGLAQYF. CDR3 nucleotides: TGTGCCAGCAGCTCTGAGGGACTAGCGCAGTATTTT. V is TRBV7-9 and J is TRBJ2-3; 8 nucleotides agree with TRBD2. Germline values: CDR1 SEHNR, CDR2 FQNEAQ (reference sequence). This CDR3 is built from 12 residues. J gave up 10 bases and V 4 bases, and 4 bases lay outside the gene matches.

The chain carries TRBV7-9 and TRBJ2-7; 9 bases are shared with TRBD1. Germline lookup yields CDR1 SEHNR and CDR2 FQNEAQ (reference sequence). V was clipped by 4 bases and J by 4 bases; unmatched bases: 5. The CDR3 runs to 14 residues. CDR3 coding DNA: TGTGCCAGCAGCTCACGGGACAGGGTGTACGAGCAGTACTTC. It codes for CASSSRDRVYEQYF.